This T cell receptor (beta chain) was found in a study of blood T cell repertoires in COVID-19. Germline V gives CDR1 SGHRS, CDR2 YFSETQ. The CDR3 is 17 amino acids. V lost 4 bases, J lost 3 bases, and 20 bases lay in between. Assay used: immunoSEQ multiplex PCR; TCRdb lists only in-frame clones, some missing. The table shows roughly 250,000 clones, with approximately 90% occurring only once. The chain recombines TRBV5-1 with TRBJ1-3, with D tentatively TRBD1 (5 bases). This TCR derives from a man aged 55 to 70 who had recovered from COVID-19. Source material: peripheral blood. CDR3 sequence reads: CASSLLDISIGGNTIYF. The CDR3 coding sequence is TGCGCCAGCAGCCTCTTGGACATTAGCATAGGTGGAAACACCATATATTTT.